This TCR beta chain is drawn from a study of T cell responses to AZD1222 COVID-19 vaccine. Trimming removed 8 bases at V and 2 bases at J, with 22 bases between. CDR3 length equals 16 residues. Germline V gene data show CDR1 as MNHEY and CDR2 as SVGEGT. TCRdb's copy holds only in-frame clones and misses some; the assay was immunoSEQ multiplex PCR. The sample carries some 73,000 clones, roughly nine tenths recorded once. This clone appeared a single time. The source was peripheral blood, collected 28 days after the second AZD1222 dose. The chain uses TRBV6-2 or TRBV6-3 and TRBJ2-7; D tentatively fits TRBD1 or TRBD2 (5 bases each). The sequence was collected from an adult who received the AZD1222 COVID-19 vaccine. CDR3 nucleotide sequence: TGTGCCAGCGGCCGCCGGTTTGGGGGAGACCCCTACGAGCAGTACTTC. The encoded protein is CASGRRFGGDPYEQYF.